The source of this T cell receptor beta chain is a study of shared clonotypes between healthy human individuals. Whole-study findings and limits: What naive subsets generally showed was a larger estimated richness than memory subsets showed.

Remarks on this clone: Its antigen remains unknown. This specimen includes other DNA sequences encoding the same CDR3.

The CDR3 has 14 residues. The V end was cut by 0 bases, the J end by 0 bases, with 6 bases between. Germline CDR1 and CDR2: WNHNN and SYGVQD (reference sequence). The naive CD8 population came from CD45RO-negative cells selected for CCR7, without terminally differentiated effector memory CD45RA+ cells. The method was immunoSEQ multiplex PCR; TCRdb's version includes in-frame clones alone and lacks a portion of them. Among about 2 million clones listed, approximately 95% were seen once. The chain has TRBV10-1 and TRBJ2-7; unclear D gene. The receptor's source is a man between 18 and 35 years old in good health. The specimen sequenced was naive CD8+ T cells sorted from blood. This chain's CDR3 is CASSESGSSYEQYF. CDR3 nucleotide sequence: TGCGCCAGCAGTGAGTCGGGTAGCTCCTACGAGCAGTACTTC.